The clone carrying this TCR beta chain has only a few counts. The antigen is undetermined. This entry belongs to a study of T cells in Graves' hyperthyroidism and ophthalmopathy. Whole-study results and caveats: Most thyroid clonotypes that were expanded above 0.001 also turned up in blood.

Disease duration was under 3 months in the ophthalmopathy patients, who also had a Clinical Activity Score of at least 3 and a NOSPECS grade of at least 4. For the diagnoses, clinical symptoms, serum thyroxine and TRAb, thyroid ultrasound and orbital computed tomography were used. TCR beta CDR3 sequences were amplified from RNA transcripts. The TCR CDR3 first-round RT-PCR relied on the HTBI primer set. TCRdb ran MiXCR on the multiplex PCR reads and lists one entry per CDR3 protein. This table holds a few hundred thousand distinct CDR3 sequences, about 14% found once. V dropped 6 bases and J dropped 0 bases, with 12 bases sitting between them. The V gene's germline CDR1 is SQVTM and CDR2 ANQGSEA. This CDR3 spans 14 amino acids.

Sequencing was carried out using blood. This sequence was found in a woman aged 25 to 39 with Graves' ophthalmopathy. This chain connects TRBV29-1 to TRBJ1-5; no definite D call. The CDR3 sequence is CSVLSDGSNQPQHF. In DNA, the CDR3 is TGCAGCGTACTGAGCGACGGTAGCAATCAGCCCCAGCATTTT.